This is a list of T cell receptor beta chains from one sample in a study of T cells in Graves' hyperthyroidism and ophthalmopathy. MiXCR, run by TCRdb on the multiplex PCR reads, gives a single entry per CDR3 protein. The sample shows about 350,000 distinct CDR3 sequences, approximately 14% of them seen only once. Sequencing was done on a sample of blood. These receptors came from a woman aged 30 to 39 with Graves' hyperthyroidism. Both conserved end residues are part of each CDR3. D genes are given only for firm matches. Only part of the rows carry a size: once, few, many, or a class if the clone is expanded.

>TRBV11-1|many|.|TRBJ2-7
CASSLTGNLAPIEQYF
TGTGCCAGCAGCTTGACCGGGAACTTAGCGCCTATCGAGCAGTACTTC
>TRBV2|many|.|TRBJ1-1
CASSRGGGVRTEAFF
TGTGCCAGCAGTCGCGGGGGGGGAGTGAGGACTGAAGCTTTCTTT
>TRBV7-3|.|.|TRBJ2-1
CASSLGSEDPYNEQFF
TGTGCCAGCAGCTTAGGCAGCGAAGACCCCTACAATGAGCAGTTCTTC
>TRBV6-2/TRBV6-3|.|.|TRBJ2-1
CASIGDSHSYNEQFF
TGTGCCAGCATAGGGGACTCCCACTCCTACAATGAGCAGTTCTTC
>TRBV27|few|.|TRBJ2-2
CASSYRRDTGELFF
TGTGCCAGCAGTTACAGAAGGGACACCGGGGAGCTGTTTTTT
>TRBV19|.|TRBD1|TRBJ2-2
CASNTGTGFSGELFF
TGTGCCAGTAACACCGGGACAGGGTTTAGTGGGGAGCTGTTTTTT
>TRBV5-1|.|.|TRBJ1-1
CASSLGGWGGTEAFF
TGCGCCAGCAGCTTGGGGGGGTGGGGAGGCACTGAAGCTTTCTTT
>TRBV7-9|few|.|TRBJ2-4
CASSSLRLTKNIQYF
TGTGCCAGCAGCTCACTTCGCCTCACCAAAAACATTCAGTACTTC
>TRBV28|.|.|TRBJ1-6
CASSLVRGSNSPLHF
TGTGCCAGCAGTTTAGTCAGGGGTTCTAATTCACCCCTCCACTTT
>TRBV24-1|many|TRBD2|TRBJ2-5
CATSDPGARGEETQYF
TGTGCCACCAGTGATCCCGGGGCCCGGGGGGAAGAGACCCAGTACTTC
>TRBV11-2|many|.|TRBJ2-1
CASSLGTSYNEQFF
TGTGCCAGCAGCTTGGGGACGTCCTACAATGAGCAGTTCTTC
>TRBV2|many|.|TRBJ2-7
CASSEAAGKGAYEQYF
TGTGCCAGCAGTGAAGCCGCGGGGAAGGGGGCCTACGAGCAGTACTTC
>TRBV11-2|.|.|TRBJ1-1
CASSLGGGIIGTEAFF
TGTGCCAGCAGCTTAGGTGGAGGGATTATCGGCACTGAAGCTTTCTTT
>TRBV20-1|many|.|TRBJ2-3
CSASEGDTQYF
TGCAGTGCTAGCGAGGGGGATACGCAGTATTTT
>TRBV2|few|TRBD2|TRBJ2-2
CASSEKWSGSSGTGELFF
TGTGCCAGCAGTGAAAAGTGGAGCGGGAGTAGTGGCACCGGGGAGCTGTTTTTT
>TRBV15|many|.|TRBJ1-5
CATSRDLRGKYSNQPQHF
TGTGCCACCAGCAGAGATCTCCGGGGAAAGTATAGCAATCAGCCCCAGCATTTT
>TRBV29-1|.|.|TRBJ1-2
CSVDKIAGNYGYTF
TGCAGCGTTGATAAGATAGCTGGTAACTATGGCTACACCTTC
>TRBV12-3/TRBV12-4|many|TRBD2|TRBJ2-1
CASSLLAGGPRGEQFF
TGTGCCAGCAGTCTACTAGCGGGGGGGCCTCGCGGTGAGCAGTTCTTC
>TRBV28|many|.|TRBJ1-4
CASSSIERQMLGDEKLFF
TGTGCCAGCAGTTCGATAGAAAGACAGATGCTTGGGGATGAAAAACTGTTTTTT
>TRBV6-6|many|.|TRBJ2-7
CASSYSSGIPYEQYF
TGTGCCAGCAGTTACTCATCAGGGATCCCCTACGAGCAGTACTTC
>TRBV6-1|few|TRBD1|TRBJ1-6
CASRPRDSSYNSPLHF
TGTGCCAGCAGACCCCGGGACAGCTCCTATAATTCACCCCTCCACTTT
>TRBV28|many|TRBD2|TRBJ2-3
CASSRGGARSTDTQYF
TGTGCCAGCAGTCGGGGGGGGGCGCGTAGCACAGATACGCAGTATTTT
>TRBV11-2|many|TRBD2|TRBJ2-1
CASSKLAGGRLSYNEQFF
TGTGCCAGCAGCAAACTAGCGGGAGGCCGGTTGTCCTACAATGAGCAGTTCTTC
>TRBV2|.|.|TRBJ1-1
CASSPHEDRNTEAFF
TGTGCCAGCAGTCCACATGAGGACAGGAACACTGAAGCTTTCTTT
>TRBV19|many|TRBD2|TRBJ2-7
CASSKSGSAYEQYF
TGTGCCAGTAGCAAGAGCGGGAGTGCCTACGAGCAGTACTTC
>TRBV30|many|.|TRBJ1-1
CAWRQTGNTEAFF
TGTGCCTGGCGCCAGACAGGGAACACTGAAGCTTTCTTT
>TRBV7-9|few|TRBD1|TRBJ2-7
CASSPAGTGGPRMTYEQYF
TGTGCCAGCAGCCCGGCCGGGACAGGGGGGCCTAGAATGACCTACGAGCAGTACTTC
>TRBV20-1|many|TRBD2|TRBJ2-7
CSASLASEQYF
TGCAGTGCTTCACTAGCGTCCGAGCAGTACTTC
>TRBV14|many|.|TRBJ2-7
CASSPAGYEQYF
TGTGCCAGCAGCCCGGCGGGCTACGAGCAGTACTTC
>TRBV24-1|few|.|TRBJ2-7
CATSDHGRNYEQYF
TGTGCCACCAGTGACCACGGACGGAACTACGAGCAGTACTTC
>TRBV12-3/TRBV12-4|many|TRBD2|TRBJ2-7
CASSWTSGGKEQYF
TGTGCCAGCAGTTGGACTAGCGGAGGCAAAGAGCAGTACTTC
>TRBV10-3|many|.|TRBJ2-3
CAMGLDSDTQYF
TGTGCCATGGGGTTAGACTCGGATACGCAGTATTTT
>TRBV6-2/TRBV6-3|many|.|TRBJ1-5
CASSYVQVGVSGNQPQHF
TGTGCCAGCAGTTACGTACAGGTCGGGGTATCGGGCAATCAGCCCCAGCATTTT
>TRBV7-9|few|.|TRBJ2-1
CASMRVGGNEQFF
TGTGCCAGCATGCGGGTTGGGGGCAATGAGCAGTTCTTC
>TRBV29-1|.|.|TRBJ2-7
CSVEEGGEQYF
TGCAGCGTTGAGGAGGGGGGCGAGCAGTACTTC
>TRBV7-9|.|TRBD2|TRBJ2-5
CASSLASGSKETQYF
TGTGCCAGCAGCTTAGCTAGCGGGAGTAAAGAGACCCAGTACTTC
>TRBV5-1|.|TRBD2|TRBJ2-2
CASSLAAGGTGELFF
TGCGCCAGCAGCTTGGCCGCGGGAGGGACCGGGGAGCTGTTTTTT
>TRBV5-1|few|TRBD2|TRBJ2-7
CASSGSPGLAGVNEQYF
TGCGCCAGCAGCGGGAGCCCGGGACTAGCGGGAGTCAACGAGCAGTACTTC
>TRBV6-1|many|TRBD1|TRBJ1-4
CASRENRGNEKLFF
TGTGCCAGCAGGGAAAACAGGGGTAATGAAAAACTGTTTTTT
>TRBV30|many|.|TRBJ2-7
CAWRPSDRRDEQYF
TGTGCCTGGAGACCTTCGGACCGCCGAGACGAGCAGTACTTC
>TRBV12-3/TRBV12-4|many|TRBD2|TRBJ2-5
CASSSLQLAVGATQYF
TGTGCCAGCAGTTCTCTCCAACTAGCGGTGGGGGCGACCCAGTACTTC
>TRBV13|.|TRBD2|TRBJ2-3
CASSGSGSTDTQYF
TGTGCCAGCAGCGGTAGCGGGAGTACAGATACGCAGTATTTT
>TRBV11-2|many|.|TRBJ2-7
CASRRSGSYEQYF
TGTGCCAGCAGAAGATCAGGAAGTTACGAGCAGTACTTC
>TRBV2|many|.|TRBJ2-3
CAKRSNYLTDTQYF
TGTGCCAAACGAAGTAATTACCTCACAGATACGCAGTATTTT
>TRBV28|.|TRBD2|TRBJ2-7
CASHRTSGTEQYF
TGTGCCAGCCATAGGACTAGCGGGACGGAGCAGTACTTC
>TRBV6-2/TRBV6-3|many|.|TRBJ1-2
CASGSGTPRPYGYTF
TGTGCCAGCGGATCCGGGACACCGCGCCCCTATGGCTACACCTTC
>TRBV5-1|few|TRBD2|TRBJ2-1
CATSRGTRTYNEQFF
TGCGCCACCTCCCGTGGGACTAGGACCTACAATGAGCAGTTCTTC
>TRBV7-9|many|.|TRBJ2-7
CASSFHRDLGTYEQYF
TGTGCCAGCAGCTTCCACCGGGACTTAGGCACCTACGAGCAGTACTTC
>TRBV27|few|.|TRBJ2-7
CASSSRLGKLHEQYF
TGTGCCAGCAGTTCTCGACTAGGAAAACTGCACGAGCAGTACTTC